The 9 T cell receptor beta chains below were found in one sample sequenced in a study of T and B cells in COVID-19 patients. Each TRB amplification used roughly 240-550 ng of genomic DNA from blood. BIOMED2 TRB-A/B primer pools were used in multiplex TRB PCR. MiXCR, run by TCRdb on the multiplex PCR reads, gives a single entry per CDR3 protein. The sample lists under 8,500 distinct CDR3 sequences, more than 25% seen once, with roughly a quarter in the top ten. Sequencing was performed on blood. Receptors originate from a human donor who had recovered from COVID-19.

The chain carries TRBV19 and TRBJ2-3, with D perhaps matching TRBD2 (6 bases). The CDR3 has 16 amino acids. Between the trimmed V and J ends, which lost 6 bases and 2 bases, there was a span of 18 bases. The germline V gene has CDR1 LNHDA and CDR2 SQIVND (reference sequence). This CDR3 reads CASSPGDQPNTDTQYF. As DNA, the CDR3 is TGTGCCAGTAGCCCGGGGGACCAGCCGAACACAGATACGCAGTATTTT.

This clonotype is medium-sized within its sample. V gene TRBV29-1 combines with J gene TRBJ2-1, with a weak D call TRBD2 (6 bases). Trimming shortened V by 3 bases and J by 7 bases, and 13 bases separated the two germline ends. CDR1 and CDR2 from the germline V gene are SQVTM and ANQGSEA. The CDR3 is made up of 13 amino acids. Here the CDR3 DNA reads TGCAGCGTTGAGCGGGGAGTGCGAAATGAGCAGTTCTTC. Its translation: CSVERGVRNEQFF.

This clonotype ranks as medium-sized. The J gene is TRBJ2-3, the V gene TRBV13, with TRBD2 matching over 15 bases. V lost 5 bases to trimming and J lost 1 base; unmatched junction nucleotides: 7. The CDR3 totals 18 residues. Germline V gene sequence: CDR1 PRHDT, CDR2 FYEKMQ (reference sequence). The CDR3 reads CASSLGTSGGRGTDTQYF. The CDR3 DNA follows: TGTGCCAGCAGCCTTGGGACTAGCGGGGGGCGGGGCACAGATACGCAGTATTTT. Complete variable domain (other parts from reference TRBV13 and TRBJ2-3): AAGVIQSPRHLIKEKRETATLKCYPIPRHDTVYWYQQGPGQDPQFLISFYEKMQSDKGSIPDRFSAQQFSDYHSELNMSSLELGDSALYFCASSLGTSGGRGTDTQYFGPGTRLTVL.

This clonotype was observed once. The chain has TRBV7-2 and TRBJ1-2; D unclear. The ends were cut back, 3 bases at V and 8 bases at J, with 22 bases in the middle. CDR3 length: 16 residues. Germline CDR1 reads SGHTA; CDR2 reads FQGNSA. The CDR3 spells CASSFGSGEWSGGYTF. CDR3 coding DNA: TGTGCCAGCAGCTTTGGGTCCGGGGAATGGTCGGGAGGCTACACCTTC.

The genes are TRBV18 and TRBJ1-2; tentative D call: TRBD1 (6 bases). There are 15 residues in the CDR3. Germline lookup yields CDR1 KGHSH and CDR2 LQKENI. V shed 3 bases and J shed 6 bases, with 17 bases lying between them. The CDR3 nucleotides read TGTGCCAGCTCACCGCAGGGGCAGGGTGTGAATGGCTACACCTTC. It codes for CASSPQGQGVNGYTF.

This clonotype was seen only a few times. This rearrangement joins TRBV6-2 or TRBV6-3 to TRBJ2-5; tentatively, D is TRBD2 (6 bases). The germline CDR1 and CDR2 sequences are MNHEY and SVGEGT. The V end was cut by 0 bases, the J end by 3 bases, with 26 bases between. This CDR3 has 20 residues. The CDR3 sequence is CASSYSIAGSTYLAEETQYF. CDR3 sequence (DNA): TGTGCCAGCAGTTACTCGATCGCGGGGAGCACCTACCTGGCTGAAGAGACCCAGTACTTC.

This sequence joins TRBV5-6 and TRBJ1-5; D uncertain. Germline assignment: CDR1 SGHDT and CDR2 YYEEEE. V dropped 4 bases and J dropped 3 bases, with 11 bases sitting between them. The CDR3 covers 14 residues. The CDR3 nucleotides read TGTGCCAGCAGCCAAGGGCCAAACAATCAGCCCCAGCATTTT. Amino acids: CASSQGPNNQPQHF.

The rearrangement uses TRBV6-5 and TRBJ1-2; D uncertain. The CDR3 extends over 15 amino acids. Germline V gives CDR1 MNHEY, CDR2 SVGAGI. V was trimmed by 4 bases and J by 0 bases, leaving 12 bases between them. The CDR3 loop reads CASSSGQLANYGYTF. CDR3 DNA sequence: TGTGCCAGCAGTTCGGGCCAACTCGCTAACTATGGCTACACCTTC.

This clonotype showed up just a few times. The CDR3 DNA reads TGTGCCAGCAGTCAGACAGGGCCGGGAGAGCAGTACTTC. Its protein is CASSQTGPGEQYF. This chain links TRBV6-4 with TRBJ2-7; the match to TRBD1 covers 7 bases. V was clipped by 5 bases and J by 7 bases; unmatched bases: 8. CDR1 is MRHNA and CDR2 is SNTAGT in the germline V gene. This CDR3 has 13 amino acids.